This T cell receptor beta chain was identified during a study of shared clonotypes between healthy human individuals. On this clone: Other DNA sequences in the sample encode the same CDR3.

Naivety among CD8 cells was defined by CD45RO negativity and positive CCR7 selection, thereby excluding terminally differentiated effector memory CD45RA+ cells. Donors, healthy HIV-negative adults, lacked recent acute infections or vaccinations. Method: immunoSEQ multiplex PCR; TCRdb's copy keeps in-frame clones and lacks some. Of roughly 2.1 million clones in the sample, around 93% are singletons; the top ten hold under 2%. Trimming stripped 1 base from V and 4 bases from J, with 12 bases between. Germline V lookup: CDR1 MNHEY, CDR2 SMNVEV (reference sequence). The CDR3 totals 15 residues. This TCR was sampled from a man younger than 35 in good health. Some clones in this sample may be carry-over from other donors' samples. Sequencing was carried out using naive CD8+ T cells from PBMCs. The J gene is TRBJ2-3, the V gene TRBV27, with a possible D match to TRBD2 (6 bases). CDR3 coding DNA: TGTGCCAGCAGTTTATTCTCGGGAGTTGCAGATACGCAGTATTTT. It translates to CASSLFSGVADTQYF.